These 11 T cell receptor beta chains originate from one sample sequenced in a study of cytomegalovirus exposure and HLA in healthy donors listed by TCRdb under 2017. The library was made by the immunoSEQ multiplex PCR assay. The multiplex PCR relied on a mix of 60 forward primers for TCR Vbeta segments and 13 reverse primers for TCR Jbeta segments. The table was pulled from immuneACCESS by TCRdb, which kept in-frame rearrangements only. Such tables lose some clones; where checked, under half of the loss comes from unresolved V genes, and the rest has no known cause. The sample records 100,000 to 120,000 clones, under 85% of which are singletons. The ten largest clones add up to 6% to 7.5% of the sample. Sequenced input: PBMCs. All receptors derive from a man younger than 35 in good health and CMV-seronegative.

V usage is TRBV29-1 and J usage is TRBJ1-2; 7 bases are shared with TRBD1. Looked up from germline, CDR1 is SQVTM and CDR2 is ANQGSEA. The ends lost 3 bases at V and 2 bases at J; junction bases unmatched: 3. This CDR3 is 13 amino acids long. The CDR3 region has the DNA TGCAGCGTTGAGACAGGGCGCAACTATGGCTACACCTTC. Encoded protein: CSVETGRNYGYTF.

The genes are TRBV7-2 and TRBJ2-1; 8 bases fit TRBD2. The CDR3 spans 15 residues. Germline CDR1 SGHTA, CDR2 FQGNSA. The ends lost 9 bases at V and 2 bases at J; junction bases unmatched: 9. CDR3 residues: CASSRSGGAYNEQFF. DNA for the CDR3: TGTGCCAGTAGTAGGAGCGGGGGCGCCTACAATGAGCAGTTCTTC.

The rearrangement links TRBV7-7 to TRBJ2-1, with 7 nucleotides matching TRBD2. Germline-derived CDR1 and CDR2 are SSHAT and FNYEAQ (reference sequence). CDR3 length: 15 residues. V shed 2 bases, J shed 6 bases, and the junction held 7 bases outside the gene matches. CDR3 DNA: TGTGCCAGCAGCTTACGGGAGGCAGGGCCCAATGAGCAGTTCTTC. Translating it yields CASSLREAGPNEQFF.

Written as DNA, the CDR3 is TGTGCCAGCAGCGTTGCCGGGACAGCGTTACACGGGGAGCTGTTTTTT. As protein: CASSVAGTALHGELFF. The chain is built from TRBV9 and TRBJ2-2; 7 nucleotides line up with TRBD1. CDR1 SGDLS and CDR2 YYNGEE come from the germline V gene. The CDR3 has 16 amino acids. Germline trimming cut 2 bases from V and 7 bases from J; bases unmatched to any gene: 11. The full variable domain, completed using reference TRBV9 and TRBJ2-2, is DSGVTQTPKHLITATGQRVTLRCSPRSGDLSVYWYQQSLDQGLQFLIQYYNGEERAKGNILERFSAQQFPDLHSELNLSSLELGDSALYFCASSVAGTALHGELFFGEGSRLTVL.

The CDR3 loop is CSALDSSDPFF. In nucleotides, the CDR3 is TGCAGTGCTCTCGACTCGTCGGATCCGTTCTTC. The chain joins TRBV20-1 to TRBJ2-1; D not resolved. Germline V gene data show CDR1 as DFQATT and CDR2 as SNEGSKA (reference sequence). The V gene lost 5 bases and the J gene lost 15 bases, with 17 bases spanning the gap. The CDR3 contains 11 residues.

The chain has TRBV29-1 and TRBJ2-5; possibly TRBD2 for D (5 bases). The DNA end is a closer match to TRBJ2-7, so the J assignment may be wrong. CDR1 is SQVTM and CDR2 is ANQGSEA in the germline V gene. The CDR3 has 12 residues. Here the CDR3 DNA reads TGCAGCGTAGCGGAAAACTCCTACGAGCAGTACTTC. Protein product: CSVAENSYEQYF.

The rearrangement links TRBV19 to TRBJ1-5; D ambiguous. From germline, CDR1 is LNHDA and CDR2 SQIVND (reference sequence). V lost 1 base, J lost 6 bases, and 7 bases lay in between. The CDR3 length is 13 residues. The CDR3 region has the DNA TGTGCCAGTAGTATAGCGGTCCGTCAGCCCCAGCATTTT. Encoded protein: CASSIAVRQPQHF.

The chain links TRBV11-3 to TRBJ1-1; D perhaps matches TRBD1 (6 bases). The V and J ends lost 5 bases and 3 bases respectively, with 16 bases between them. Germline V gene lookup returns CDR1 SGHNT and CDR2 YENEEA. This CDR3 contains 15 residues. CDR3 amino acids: CASSALGTPDTEAFF. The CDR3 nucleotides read TGTGCCAGCAGCGCACTCGGGACACCGGACACTGAAGCTTTCTTT.

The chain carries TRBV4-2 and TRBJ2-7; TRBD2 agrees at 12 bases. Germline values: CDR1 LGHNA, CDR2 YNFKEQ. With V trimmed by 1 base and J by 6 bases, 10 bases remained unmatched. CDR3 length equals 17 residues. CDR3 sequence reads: CASSQVLAGGLSGEQYF. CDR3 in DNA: TGTGCCAGCAGCCAAGTTCTAGCGGGAGGGTTATCGGGCGAGCAGTACTTC.

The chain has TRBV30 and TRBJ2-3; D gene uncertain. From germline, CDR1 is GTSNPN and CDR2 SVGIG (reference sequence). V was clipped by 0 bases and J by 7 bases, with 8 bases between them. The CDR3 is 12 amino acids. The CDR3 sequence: CAWSVLLHTQYF. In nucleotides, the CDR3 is TGTGCCTGGAGTGTACTTCTCCATACGCAGTATTTT.

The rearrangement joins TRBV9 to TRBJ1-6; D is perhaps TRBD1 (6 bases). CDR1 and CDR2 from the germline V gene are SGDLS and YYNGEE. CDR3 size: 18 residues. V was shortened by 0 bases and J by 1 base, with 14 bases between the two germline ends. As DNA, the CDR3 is TGTGCCAGCAGCGTAGGGGCAGGGGAAATGTCCTATAATTCACCCCTCCACTTT. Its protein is CASSVGAGEMSYNSPLHF.